This T cell receptor (beta chain) was observed in a study of somatic mutations in cytotoxic T cells in rheumatoid arthritis. Looking at the study overall: Several of the V beta antibody-stained T-cell populations were flow-sorted at nearly 100% purity; V beta1+ cells were among them and were sequenced for TCRB. Overall study findings and caveats: Any difference in CD8+ T-cell clonality between patients who had rheumatoid arthritis and healthy controls who were age-matched was not statistically significant. The top CD8+ clone topped 20% of CD8+ cells in about an eighth of the roughly 65 patients. TRBV07 appeared slightly underrepresented in the rheumatoid arthritis patients. That finding was not adjusted to account for multiple comparisons.

As concerns this clone: Its antigen is currently unknown.

Libraries were prepared by immunoSEQ multiplex PCR; TCRdb keeps only in-frame clonotypes and omits some of them. The profile shows about 18,000 clones, more than 60% of them singletons. This CDR3 has 15 residues. Trimming cost V 7 bases and J 4 bases, with 22 bases left between them. Germline values: CDR1 SQVTM, CDR2 ANQGSEA. This TCR was sampled from a woman in her sixties in good health. Sequenced: CD8+ T cells sorted from blood. V usage is TRBV29-1 and J usage is TRBJ1-2; maybe TRBD1 (5 bases). The CDR3 loop reads CSAPGEGLDSYGYTF. The CDR3 DNA reads as TGCAGCGCCCCGGGGGAGGGATTGGACTCCTATGGCTACACCTTC.